Each of the 31 T cell receptor beta chains below was sequenced from the same sample in a study of blood T cell repertoires in COVID-19. Generated by immunoSEQ multiplex PCR, the TCRdb table keeps only in-frame clones and is missing some. This sample has hundreds of thousands of clones, with 85% to 90% found just once. The sequenced material came from peripheral blood. These receptors were taken from a human donor in a cohort sampled during active COVID-19.

On this clone itself: Likely a read error: the CDR3 ends without its conserved phenylalanine or tryptophan. Because the CDR3's place on the DNA is in doubt, the DNA is left out and the CDR3 is given as listed by TCRdb. The V call is TRBV6-1, the J call TRBJ1-2; the table's D call, TRBD1, has no DNA check behind it. Germline V gene lookup returns CDR1 MNHNS and CDR2 SASEGT. The CDR3 has 12 residues if both end residues are counted. CDR3 protein: CASSEALGPHGY.

The gene calls are TRBV5-5 and TRBJ2-3, with 13 bases fitting TRBD2. Trimming removed 3 bases from V and 7 bases from J; junction bases left unmatched: 14. This CDR3 has 18 amino acids. Per the germline V gene, CDR1 is SGHKS and CDR2 is YYEKEE (reference sequence). Here the CDR3 DNA reads TGTGCCAGCAGCTCCTCCCCGACTAGCGGGGGGACGGGAAATACGCAGTATTTT. As protein: CASSSSPTSGGTGNTQYF.

The chain employs TRBV27 and TRBJ1-5; weak D call: TRBD1 (6 bases). The CDR3 contains 15 residues. Germline CDR1 is MNHEY and CDR2 is SMNVEV (reference sequence). V lost 5 bases and J 2 bases, leaving 13 bases between the germline ends. The CDR3 sequence: CASSRTGNGNQPQHF. The CDR3 DNA follows: TGTGCCAGCAGTCGAACAGGGAATGGCAATCAGCCCCAGCATTTT.

This rearrangement joins TRBV2 to TRBJ1-3; weak D call: TRBD1 (5 bases). V lost 9 bases and J 3 bases, leaving 15 bases between the germline ends. CDR3 length: 14 residues. The germline CDR1 and CDR2 sequences are SNHLY and FYNNEI. This CDR3 is CASVVDRGGNTIYF. The CDR3 nucleotides are TGTGCCAGTGTTGTGGATAGGGGTGGAAACACCATATATTTT.

This chain joins TRBV6-5 and TRBJ2-2; TRBD1 might be the D (5 bases). V gave up 10 bases and J gave up 5 bases, with 14 bases separating them. The CDR3 totals 13 residues. Germline V gives CDR1 MNHEY, CDR2 SVGAGI. The DNA of the CDR3 is TGTGCCACCTCCCAGGGTCGAACCGGGGAGCTGTTTTTT. Its translation is CATSQGRTGELFF.

V gene TRBV5-1 combines with J gene TRBJ1-1, with unresolved D. Trimming removed 0 bases at V and 4 bases at J, with 7 bases between. The germline V gene encodes CDR1 SGHRS and CDR2 YFSETQ. This CDR3 region has 13 residues. The CDR3 DNA follows: TGCGCCAGCAGCTTGGATCCGCGCACTGAAGCTTTCTTT. It codes for CASSLDPRTEAFF.

The chain couples TRBV7-8 to TRBJ1-4; TRBD1 agrees at 7 bases. The CDR3 consists of 14 residues. Trimming at V came to 3 bases and at J to 8 bases, leaving 6 bases not matched to a gene. The germline CDR1 and CDR2 sequences are SGHVS and FQNEAQ. CDR3 coding DNA: TGTGCCAGCAGCTTTGGACAGGTAGACGAAAAACTGTTTTTT. Protein product: CASSFGQVDEKLFF.

This chain links TRBV7-3 with TRBJ2-1; D is possibly TRBD1 (5 bases). The germline gives CDR1 SGHTA, CDR2 FQGTGA. The ends were cut back, 5 bases at V and 5 bases at J, with 10 bases in the middle. This CDR3 has 13 amino acids. The CDR3 region is CASSRDRNNEQFF. The CDR3 DNA sequence: TGTGCCAGCAGCCGCGACAGAAACAATGAGCAGTTCTTC.

This clone was recorded once. The chain carries TRBV3-1 (or the pseudogene TRBV3-2) and TRBJ1-2; 8 bases line up with TRBD1. Germline trimming cut 4 bases from V and 3 bases from J; bases unmatched to any gene: 10. In germline, CDR1 is LGHDT, CDR2 YNNKEL (reference sequence). The CDR3 runs to 16 residues. CDR3 loop: CASSPLGQGGYYGYTF. For the CDR3, the DNA is TGTGCCAGCAGCCCTCTCGGACAGGGAGGGTACTATGGCTACACCTTC.

A word on this clone: Other DNA variants within this sample encode the same CDR3. The DNA for the CDR3 is TGTGCCAGCAGCCCCTGGACAGGGGGAGCAGATACGCAGTATTTT. Translated: CASSPWTGGADTQYF. The chain joins TRBV6-5 to TRBJ2-3, with 10 bases aligning to TRBD1. Trimming at V came to 6 bases and at J to 4 bases, leaving 7 bases not matched to a gene. From germline, CDR1 is MNHEY and CDR2 SVGAGI. The CDR3 runs to 15 residues.

This chain joins TRBV25-1 and TRBJ2-3, with D possibly being TRBD2 (6 bases). V was shortened by 4 bases and J by 2 bases, with 10 bases between the two germline ends. CDR1 MGHDK and CDR2 SYGVNS come from the germline V gene. The CDR3 has 14 residues. The CDR3 spells CASSVGGNTDTQYF. CDR3 sequence (DNA): TGTGCCAGCAGTGTAGGCGGGAACACAGATACGCAGTATTTT.

This clone was recorded a few times. The chain joins TRBV7-9 to TRBJ2-7; D might be TRBD1 (5 bases). The CDR3 is 15 amino acids. The germline V gene has CDR1 SEHNR and CDR2 FQNEAQ (reference sequence). V was clipped by 5 bases and J by 0 bases, with 14 bases between them. CDR3 DNA: TGTGCCAGCAGCCAGTCGACAGCGATCTCCTACGAGCAGTACTTC. This translates into CASSQSTAISYEQYF.

This clone was seen only once. The chain uses TRBV20-1 and TRBJ1-2; a possible D gene is TRBD1 (6 bases). Per the germline V gene, CDR1 is DFQATT and CDR2 is SNEGSKA (reference sequence). There are 11 residues in the CDR3. V was shortened by 3 bases and J by 10 bases, with 12 bases between the two germline ends. CDR3 residues: CSARLRGNYTF. Written as DNA, the CDR3 is TGCAGTGCTAGGCTCAGGGGTAACTACACCTTC.

This clone was observed a few times. The chain has TRBV11-3 and TRBJ2-3; TRBD2 might be the D (6 bases). The CDR3 length is 15 residues. Trimming removed 1 base at V and 4 bases at J, with 12 bases between. Germline V gives CDR1 SGHNT, CDR2 YENEEA. CDR3 in amino acids: CASSLGLEVADTQYF. The CDR3 DNA follows: TGTGCCAGCAGCTTAGGACTAGAGGTGGCAGATACGCAGTATTTT.

The chain joins TRBV12-3 or TRBV12-4 to TRBJ1-6; D perhaps matches TRBD1 (5 bases). The V gene lost 2 bases and the J gene lost 14 bases, with 10 bases spanning the gap. The CDR3 sequence is 12 residues long. CDR3 bases: TGTGCCAGCAGTTTATGGGGGGGAGCCCTCCACTTT. Its protein is CASSLWGGALHF.

The V gene is TRBV4-1, the J gene TRBJ1-2, with D maybe TRBD1 (5 bases). The CDR3 runs to 15 residues. Germline V lookup: CDR1 MGHRA, CDR2 YSYEKL. V lost 0 bases, J lost 3 bases, and 11 bases lay in between. CDR3 amino acids: CASSQEGVEHYGYTF. The CDR3 region has the DNA TGCGCCAGCAGCCAAGAAGGGGTGGAACACTATGGCTACACCTTC.

CDR3 coding DNA: TGTGCCAGCAGCCCGACAACAGGGAGTCCAGATTCACCCCTCCACTTT. This sequence encodes CASSPTTGSPDSPLHF. This rearrangement joins TRBV7-2 to TRBJ1-6; TRBD1 might be the D (6 bases). CDR1 SGHTA and CDR2 FQGNSA come from the germline V gene. The germline V and J ends were trimmed by 5 bases and 8 bases, with 19 bases remaining between them. The CDR3 totals 16 residues.

V gene TRBV7-2 combines with J gene TRBJ1-5; D possibly corresponds to TRBD1 (5 bases). From germline, CDR1 is SGHTA and CDR2 FQGNSA. Trimming stripped 5 bases from V and 2 bases from J, with 13 bases between. CDR3 length: 15 amino acids. The CDR3 bases are TGTGCCAGCAGCCCCTCGGGGGGGGGCAATCAGCCCCAGCATTTT. As protein: CASSPSGGGNQPQHF.

This clone is a singleton in its sample. V usage is TRBV6-2 or TRBV6-3 and J usage is TRBJ1-2; TRBD1 aligns across 9 bases. V trimming: 1 base; J trimming: 4 bases; junction bases outside the gene matches: 4. Germline V gene lookup returns CDR1 MNHEY and CDR2 SVGEGT. This CDR3 has 15 residues. The CDR3 reads CASSYWDRAAYGYTF. The CDR3 DNA reads TGTGCCAGCAGTTACTGGGACAGGGCCGCCTATGGCTACACCTTC.

This clone has more than one count but fewer than ten. The V and J genes are TRBV5-6 and TRBJ1-6; D ambiguous. V lost 2 bases and J lost 7, with 7 bases in between. The CDR3 loop spans 13 amino acids. Germline V lookup: CDR1 SGHDT, CDR2 YYEEEE. In DNA, the CDR3 is TGTGCCAGCAGCTTTTCGACAAATTCACCCCTCCACTTT. It codes for CASSFSTNSPLHF.

The rearrangement uses TRBV14 and TRBJ2-2; the match to TRBD1 covers 11 bases. With 0 bases clipped from V and 1 base from J, the junction kept 19 bases outside the gene matches. Germline CDR1 and CDR2: SGHDN and FVKESK. The CDR3 runs to 23 residues. The CDR3 nucleotides read TGTGCCAGCAGCCAAGAAAGGACCCCAAGGACAGGGGGCATTGTGGGGAACACCGGGGAGCTGTTTTTT. Translated: CASSQERTPRTGGIVGNTGELFF.

This sequence joins TRBV6-6 and TRBJ2-3; D unresolved. Germline V gene sequence: CDR1 MNHNY, CDR2 SVGAGI (reference sequence). V shed 4 bases and J shed 4 bases, with 12 bases lying between them. The CDR3 is made up of 14 amino acids. Here the CDR3 reads CASSSPLPADTQYF. Here the CDR3 DNA reads TGTGCCAGCAGTTCCCCCCTTCCGGCAGATACGCAGTATTTT.

This clone has only one observation. The chain's CDR3 is CASSTGTGVFHEQYF. The CDR3 DNA is TGTGCCAGTAGTACCGGGACAGGGGTCTTCCACGAGCAGTACTTC. V is TRBV19 and J is TRBJ2-7; 10 positions match TRBD1. Trimming removed 4 bases from V and 5 bases from J; junction bases left unmatched: 8. Germline V gene lookup returns CDR1 LNHDA and CDR2 SQIVND (reference sequence). This CDR3 is 15 amino acids long.

The chain links TRBV5-1 to TRBJ2-7, with 13 bases aligning to TRBD2. V was pared by 4 bases and J by 5 bases, with 6 bases of the junction left unmatched. The CDR3 is 15 amino acids. Germline CDR1 SGHRS, CDR2 YFSETQ. The CDR3 DNA sequence: TGCGCCAGCAGCCCCACTAGCGGGGGGGCCCACGAGCAGTACTTC. Protein sequence: CASSPTSGGAHEQYF. Supplemented by reference TRBV5-1 and TRBJ2-7, the full variable domain reads KAGVTQTPRYLIKTRGQQVTLSCSPISGHRSVSWYQQTPGQGLQFLFEYFSETQRNKGNFPGRFSGRQFSNSRSEMNVSTLELGDSALYLCASSPTSGGAHEQYFGPGTRLTVT.

The chain has TRBV20-1 and TRBJ2-7; TRBD2 agrees at 7 bases. This CDR3 is 13 amino acids long. The V and J ends lost 3 bases and 1 base, in that order; junction bases with no gene match: 3. Germline-derived CDR1 and CDR2 are DFQATT and SNEGSKA (reference sequence). CDR3 loop: CSASRGDSYEQYF. CDR3 nucleotide sequence: TGCAGTGCTAGTCGGGGGGATTCCTACGAGCAGTACTTC.

The V and J genes are TRBV7-8 and TRBJ1-6; no firm D call. The germline CDR1 and CDR2 sequences are SGHVS and FQNEAQ. This CDR3 spans 14 amino acids. V lost 7 bases and J lost 10, with 17 bases in between. The CDR3 DNA follows: TGTGCCAGCAATCTCTTCCCCGCTACGTCACCCCTCCACTTT. It encodes CASNLFPATSPLHF. The full variable domain, completed using reference TRBV7-8 and TRBJ1-6, is GAGVSQSPRYKVAKRGQDVALRCDPISGHVSLFWYQQALGQGPEFLTYFQNEAQLDKSGLPSDRFFAERPEGSVSTLKIQRTQQEDSAVYLCASNLFPATSPLHFGNGTRLTVT.

The gene calls are TRBV19 and TRBJ1-1; possibly TRBD1 for D (5 bases). V was cut by 2 bases and J by 2 bases, with 15 bases left in between. Germline values: CDR1 LNHDA, CDR2 SQIVND (reference sequence). The CDR3 loop spans 16 amino acids. The CDR3 sequence: CASSIRGRVLNTEAFF. The CDR3 coding sequence is TGTGCCAGTAGTATAAGAGGCAGGGTCCTAAACACTGAAGCTTTCTTT.

The chain employs TRBV5-1 and TRBJ2-1; TRBD1 agrees at 8 bases. CDR1 SGHRS and CDR2 YFSETQ come from the germline V gene. The CDR3 is made up of 18 amino acids. V lost 0 bases, J lost 7 bases, and 15 bases stayed unmatched. The CDR3 loop is CASSLGAGGLNMRNEQFF. CDR3 in DNA: TGCGCCAGCAGCTTGGGGGCAGGGGGCCTGAATATGAGGAATGAGCAGTTCTTC.

This clone was found once. This chain's CDR3 is CATSRYGTYEQYF. The CDR3 DNA sequence: TGTGCCACCAGCAGATACGGGACCTACGAGCAGTACTTC. This chain uses TRBV15 with TRBJ2-7, with D possibly being TRBD2 (5 bases). This CDR3 has 13 residues. CDR1 is LNHNV and CDR2 is YYDKDF in the germline V gene (reference sequence). The ends were cut back, 2 bases at V and 2 bases at J, with 7 bases in the middle.

The CDR3 nucleotides read TGTGCCAGCAGTTTAGACGAGAACTATGGCTACACCTTC. It is translated as CASSLDENYGYTF. The chain uses TRBV12-3 or TRBV12-4 and TRBJ1-2; no definite D call. CDR3 length: 13 residues. The V end lost 1 base, the J end lost 2 bases, and 5 bases lay between the germline ends.

The genes are TRBV10-3 and TRBJ2-3; 11 nucleotides line up with TRBD2. V was clipped by 2 bases and J by 5 bases; unmatched bases: 0. CDR1 is ENHRY, CDR2 SYGVKD, per germline. The CDR3 consists of 14 residues. Here the CDR3 DNA reads TGTGCCATCAGTGAGGGACTAGCGGGAGATACGCAGTATTTT. Its translation is CAISEGLAGDTQYF.